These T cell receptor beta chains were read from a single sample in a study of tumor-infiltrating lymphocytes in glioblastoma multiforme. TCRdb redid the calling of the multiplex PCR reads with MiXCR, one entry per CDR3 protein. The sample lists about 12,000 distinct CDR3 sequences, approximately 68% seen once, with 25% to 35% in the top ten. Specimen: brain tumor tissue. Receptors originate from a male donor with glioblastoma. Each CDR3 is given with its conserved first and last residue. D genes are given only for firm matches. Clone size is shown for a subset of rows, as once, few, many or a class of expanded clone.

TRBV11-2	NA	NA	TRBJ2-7	CASSLRVISEQYF	TGTGCCAGCAGCTTAAGGGTTATCTCCGAGCAGTACTTC
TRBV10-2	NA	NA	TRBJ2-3	CASSRAGAGADTQYF	TGCGCCAGCAGTAGGGCAGGGGCCGGGGCAGATACTCAGTATTTT
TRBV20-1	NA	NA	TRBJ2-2	CSVLVDCGELFF	TGCAGTGTACTAGTGGACTGCGGGGAGCTGTTTTTT
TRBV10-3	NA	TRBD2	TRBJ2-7	CAISDREGEQHF	TGTGCCATCAGTGACAGGGAGGGCGAGCAGCACTTC
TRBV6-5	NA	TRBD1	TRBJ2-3	CARRPHERTGGGSPDTQYF	TGTGCCAGAAGACCCCATGAACGGACAGGGGGTGGGTCGCCAGATACGCAGTATTTT
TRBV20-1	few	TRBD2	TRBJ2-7	CSALLGGGSYEQYF	TGCAGTGCTCTTTTGGGGGGGGGGTCCTACGAACAGTACTTC
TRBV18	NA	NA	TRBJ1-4	CASSLPSQNEKLFF	TGTGCCAGCTCACTACCGAGTCAGAATGAAAAACTGTTTTTT
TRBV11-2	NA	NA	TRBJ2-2	CASIPSFGQGLAINTGELFF	TGTGCCAGCATCCCCTCATTCGGCCAAGGGCTAGCGATAAACACCGGGGAGCTATTTTTT
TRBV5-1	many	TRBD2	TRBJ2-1	CASSLESLAGSFNEQFF	TGCGCCAGCAGCTTGGAGTCTCTAGCGGGAAGTTTCAATGAGCAGTTCTTC
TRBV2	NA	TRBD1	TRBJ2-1	CATGQGVVSEQFF	TGTGCCACTGGACAGGGGGTGGTGAGTGAGCAGTTCTTC
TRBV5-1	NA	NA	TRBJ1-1	CASMGEGTGGTEAFF	TGCGCCAGCATGGGAGAGGGGACGGGTGGCACTGAAGCTTTCTTT
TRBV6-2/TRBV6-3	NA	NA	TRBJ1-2	CASSYGIYGHTF	TGTGCCAGCAGTTACGGGATCTATGGTCACACCTTC
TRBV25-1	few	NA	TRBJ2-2	CASSAQEGCLGTGEPFF	TGTGCCAGCAGTGCCCAAGAAGGGTGCCTTGGCACCGGGGAGCCGTTTTTT
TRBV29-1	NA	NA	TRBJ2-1	CSVGDQSRRSYNEQFF	TGCAGCGTTGGAGATCAAAGCCGTCGCTCCTACAATGAGCAGTTCTTC
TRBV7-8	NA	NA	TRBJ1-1	CASSSGHTEALF	TGTGCCAGCAGCTCAGGGCACACTGAAGCTCTCTTT
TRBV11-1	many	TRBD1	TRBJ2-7	CASGPGQIYEQYF	TGTGCCAGCGGTCCGGGACAGATCTACGAGCAGTACTTC
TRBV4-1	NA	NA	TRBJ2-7	CASSRDPNTPYEQYF	TGCGCCAGCAGCCGAGACCCCAACACCCCCTACGAGCAGTACTTC
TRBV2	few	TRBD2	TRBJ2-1	CASSEGGRDEQFF	TGTGCCAGCAGTGAAGGGGGGAGGGATGAGCAGTTCTTC
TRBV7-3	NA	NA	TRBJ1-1	CASSSAGYSEAFF	TGTGCCAGTAGCTCCGCCGGGTATAGTGAAGCTTTCTTT
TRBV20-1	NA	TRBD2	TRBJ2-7	CSATKREIGYEQYF	TGCAGTGCCACGAAGCGGGAGATCGGGTACGAGCAATACTTC